This T cell receptor beta chain derives from a study of tumour-infiltrating T cells in Burkitt lymphoma. Here immunoSEQ multiplex PCR was the method, and the copy in TCRdb shows in-frame clones only, minus some. The profile shows some 6,600 clones, roughly 84% of them singletons. This clone was detected only once. V was cut by 3 bases and J by 2 bases, with 13 bases left in between. The CDR3 contains 15 residues. Germline assignment: CDR1 LNHDA and CDR2 SQIVND (reference sequence). The clonotype originates from a human donor with Burkitt lymphoma. The sample comprised tumor tissue. The chain couples TRBV19 to TRBJ1-2; a weak D match, TRBD1 (6 bases). CDR3 nucleotide sequence: TGTGCCAGTAGTATGGCCGGGGGCGGCAACTATGGCTACACCTTC. Amino acid sequence: CASSMAGGGNYGYTF.